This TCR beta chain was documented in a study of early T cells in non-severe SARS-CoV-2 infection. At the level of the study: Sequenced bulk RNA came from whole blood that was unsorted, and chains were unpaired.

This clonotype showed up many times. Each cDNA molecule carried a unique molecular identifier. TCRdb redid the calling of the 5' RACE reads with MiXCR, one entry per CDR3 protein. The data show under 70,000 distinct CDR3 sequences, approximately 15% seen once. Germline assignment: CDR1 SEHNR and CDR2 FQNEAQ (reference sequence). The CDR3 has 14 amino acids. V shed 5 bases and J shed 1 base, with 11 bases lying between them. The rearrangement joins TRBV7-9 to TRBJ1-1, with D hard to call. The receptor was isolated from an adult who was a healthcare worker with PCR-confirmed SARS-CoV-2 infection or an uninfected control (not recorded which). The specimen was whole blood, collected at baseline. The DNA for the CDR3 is TGTGCCAGCAGCGGAGGACGCAGGAACACTGAAGCTTTCTTT. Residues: CASSGGRRNTEAFF.